The next 29 T cell receptor beta chains were all read from a single sample in a study of blood T cell repertoires in COVID-19. TCRdb keeps only in-frame clones here, not all; method: immunoSEQ multiplex PCR. The sample records fewer than 250,000 clones, 90% being singletons. Specimen: PBMCs or T cells enriched from blood (not recorded which). These receptors were taken from a man younger than 45 who had been exposed to COVID-19.

The J gene is TRBJ2-2, the V gene TRBV7-8; 7 positions match TRBD2. Germline CDR1 SGHVS, CDR2 FQNEAQ. The CDR3 loop spans 13 amino acids. Trimming removed 4 bases from V and 4 bases from J; junction bases left unmatched: 0. The CDR3 protein is CASSWTSTGELFF. The CDR3, as DNA: TGTGCCAGCAGCTGGACTAGCACCGGGGAGCTGTTTTTT.

The chain joins TRBV5-1 to TRBJ2-3; the match to TRBD2 covers 10 bases. Trimming cost V 2 bases and J 3 bases; bases outside gene matches: 3. Germline CDR1 reads SGHRS; CDR2 reads YFSETQ. The CDR3 extends over 15 amino acids. CDR3 in amino acids: CASSFSGGLTDTQYF. CDR3 nucleotide sequence: TGCGCCAGCAGCTTTAGCGGGGGGTTGACAGATACGCAGTATTTT.

The rearrangement joins TRBV30 to TRBJ1-4; D is unresolved. Germline V gene sequence: CDR1 GTSNPN, CDR2 SVGIG (reference sequence). Trimming left V 2 bases short and J 7 bases short, with 14 bases between. The CDR3 totals 14 residues. CDR3 coding DNA: TGTGCCTGGAGTTCGGGAGGGATGGGTGAAAAACTGTTTTTT. This sequence encodes CAWSSGGMGEKLFF.

This clone was seen only once. V usage is TRBV28 and J usage is TRBJ1-6; no clear D. The CDR3 runs to 14 residues. The V end lost 1 base, the J end lost 6 bases, and 7 bases lay between the germline ends. Germline V gene sequence: CDR1 MDHEN, CDR2 SYDVKM. The CDR3 nucleotides read TGTGCCAGCAGTTTATCCCTTTTTAATTCACCCCTCCACTTT. Its protein is CASSLSLFNSPLHF. Full variable domain (rest looked up from reference TRBV28 and TRBJ1-6): DVKVTQSSRYLVKRTGEKVFLECVQDMDHENMFWYRQDPGLGLRLIYFSYDVKMKEKGDIPEGYSVSREKKERFSLILESASTNQTSMYLCASSLSLFNSPLHFGNGTRLTVT.

The CDR3 DNA reads as TGTGCCAGCAGCCAGGGGGGCCCTCAAGAGACCCAGTACTTC. It yields the protein CASSQGGPQETQYF. The chain carries TRBV7-9 and TRBJ2-5, with D perhaps matching TRBD1 (7 bases). The V gene lost 5 bases and the J gene lost 2 bases, with 12 bases spanning the gap. This CDR3 has 14 amino acids. Germline-derived CDR1 and CDR2 are SEHNR and FQNEAQ (reference sequence).

The genes are TRBV4-1 and TRBJ1-5, with 7 bases that match TRBD1. Germline V lookup: CDR1 MGHRA, CDR2 YSYEKL. V was clipped by 10 bases and J by 6 bases; unmatched bases: 9. This CDR3 is 13 amino acids long. This CDR3 is CATAQGVFQPQHF. The CDR3 DNA sequence: TGCGCCACTGCGCAGGGGGTATTTCAGCCCCAGCATTTT.

The CDR3 DNA sequence: TGCAGCGGAAGACTAGCGGGGTTAGATACGCAGTATTTT. This gives the protein CSGRLAGLDTQYF. The V gene is TRBV29-1, the J gene TRBJ2-3; 11 positions agree with TRBD2. Unmatched junction bases numbered 5, after V lost 7 bases and J lost 5 bases. The germline V gene has CDR1 SQVTM and CDR2 ANQGSEA. This CDR3 is 13 amino acids long.

The V gene is TRBV30, the J gene TRBJ1-6; the D is unclear. The germline V gene has CDR1 GTSNPN and CDR2 SVGIG (reference sequence). The length of the CDR3 is 13 residues. Trimming shortened V by 6 bases and J by 7 bases, and 13 bases separated the two germline ends. CDR3 nucleotides: TGTGCCTGCCATGCGGGGAGAAATTCACCCCTCCACTTT. This codes for CACHAGRNSPLHF.

The V gene is TRBV7-6, the J gene TRBJ2-5, with TRBD2 matching over 10 bases. J gave up 8 bases and V 4 bases, and 10 bases lay outside the gene matches. This CDR3 has 15 residues. Germline V gene data show CDR1 as SGHVS and CDR2 as FNYEAQ. As DNA, the CDR3 is TGTGCCAGCAGCTACTTAATGGCTAGCGGGGGCACCCAGTACTTC. Protein product: CASSYLMASGGTQYF.

V and J are TRBV11-2 and TRBJ1-6, with D hard to call. The CDR3 is 15 residues long. Trimming shortened V by 1 base and J by 6 bases, and 10 bases separated the two germline ends. The germline V gene has CDR1 SGHAT and CDR2 FQNNGV. CDR3: CASSLVRDFNSPLHF. The CDR3 DNA is TGTGCCAGCAGCTTAGTTCGGGATTTTAATTCACCCCTCCACTTT.

The CDR3 region has the DNA TGTGCCAGCAGCTTAGAGGGGTCAGGAGACTACGAGCAGTACTTC. Protein sequence: CASSLEGSGDYEQYF. V usage is TRBV7-6 and J usage is TRBJ2-7; weak D call: TRBD1 (5 bases). The germline CDR1 and CDR2 sequences are SGHVS and FNYEAQ. V lost 1 base and J 3 bases, leaving 13 bases between the germline ends. The CDR3 is made up of 15 amino acids.

V and J are TRBV5-1 and TRBJ2-7, with D possibly matching TRBD1 (6 bases). V lost 2 bases and J 9 bases, leaving 18 bases between the germline ends. CDR1 is SGHRS, CDR2 YFSETQ, per germline. The CDR3 totals 14 residues. In DNA form, the CDR3 reads TGCGCCAGCAGCTTCGGGACACCAACACACGGGCAGTACTTC. Translation: CASSFGTPTHGQYF.

The genes are TRBV9 and TRBJ2-7, with D uncertain. Germline loops: CDR1 SGDLS, CDR2 YYNGEE. V dropped 0 bases and J dropped 0 bases, with 16 bases sitting between them. There are 17 residues in the CDR3. The CDR3 protein is CASSVDAGSSFSYEQYF. The CDR3 nucleotides are TGTGCCAGCAGCGTAGATGCAGGATCATCTTTCTCCTACGAGCAGTACTTC.

This clone was observed once. The gene calls are TRBV27 and TRBJ2-7; TRBD1 matches at 7 bases. This CDR3 region has 14 residues. Trimming cost V 2 bases and J 5 bases; bases outside gene matches: 6. Germline V lookup: CDR1 MNHEY, CDR2 SMNVEV (reference sequence). The CDR3, as DNA: TGTGCCAGCAGTTTAACAGGGGTCCCGCACGAGCAGTACTTC. It specifies CASSLTGVPHEQYF.

This chain links TRBV4-1 with TRBJ2-5; D is undetermined. CDR3 size: 13 residues. Trimming stripped 4 bases from V and 2 bases from J, with 8 bases between. Germline values: CDR1 MGHRA, CDR2 YSYEKL. CDR3 loop: CASSRLPQETQYF. The DNA for the CDR3 is TGCGCCAGCAGCCGTCTCCCTCAAGAGACCCAGTACTTC.

The chain recombines TRBV21-1 with TRBJ1-1. TRBV21-1 is annotated as a pseudogene. The CDR3 has 14 amino acids. CDR3 residues: CASSKVGILPEAFF. The CDR3 DNA follows: TGTGCCAGCAGCAAAGTCGGTATCCTTCCGGAAGCTTTCTTT.

This clone came up once. The V and J genes are TRBV7-2 and TRBJ1-6; D is unresolved. V was pared by 5 bases and J by 10 bases, with 24 bases between. The CDR3 runs to 17 residues. Germline V lookup: CDR1 SGHTA, CDR2 FQGNSA. The CDR3 DNA follows: TGTGCCAGCAGCCGGTGGGCCAAACCTCGGGAGGACTCACCCCTCCACTTT. This translates into CASSRWAKPREDSPLHF. The whole variable domain, remainder taken from reference TRBV7-2 and TRBJ1-6, is GAGVSQSPSNKVTEKGKDVELRCDPISGHTALYWYRQSLGQGLEFLIYFQGNSAPDKSGLPSDRFSAERTGGSVSTLTIQRTQQEDSAVYLCASSRWAKPREDSPLHFGNGTRLTVT.

This chain uses TRBV3-1 (or the pseudogene TRBV3-2) with TRBJ2-1; D may be TRBD2 (6 bases). The CDR3 spans 13 residues. V was pared by 0 bases and J by 9 bases, with 9 bases between. Germline V gene data show CDR1 as LGHDT and CDR2 as YNNKEL (reference sequence). The CDR3 DNA follows: TGTGCCAGCAGCCAAGATTGGAGGGGTGAGCAGTTCTTC. Encoded protein: CASSQDWRGEQFF.

The chain joins TRBV6-2 or TRBV6-3 to TRBJ1-1; D remains ambiguous. Looked up from germline, CDR1 is MNHEY and CDR2 is SVGEGT. The CDR3 extends over 13 amino acids. The ends were cut back, 4 bases at V and 1 base at J, with 7 bases in the middle. The CDR3 reads CASSLTGNTEAFF. In DNA form, the CDR3 reads TGTGCCAGCAGTTTAACGGGGAACACTGAAGCTTTCTTT.

The V call is TRBV27, the J call TRBJ1-5, with a possible D match to TRBD1 (5 bases). The CDR3 is 14 amino acids. The germline gives CDR1 MNHEY, CDR2 SMNVEV (reference sequence). The V and J ends lost 0 bases and 4 bases respectively, with 7 bases between them. CDR3 nucleotide sequence: TGTGCCAGCAGTTTATCGGGGCAAAATCAGCCCCAGCATTTT. Encoded protein: CASSLSGQNQPQHF.

The CDR3 protein is CASKTGNSPLHF. The CDR3 DNA sequence: TGTGCCAGCAAGACAGGGAATTCACCCCTCCACTTT. The gene calls are TRBV25-1 and TRBJ1-6, with 7 bases lining up with TRBD1. The CDR3 runs to 12 residues. V trimming: 7 bases; J trimming: 7 bases; junction bases outside the gene matches: 1. CDR1 MGHDK and CDR2 SYGVNS come from the germline V gene.

This clone was seen a single time. The gene calls are TRBV7-9 and TRBJ1-5; D not certain. Germline CDR1 reads SEHNR; CDR2 reads FQNEAQ (reference sequence). This CDR3 comprises 12 residues. The germline V and J ends were trimmed by 5 bases and 5 bases, with 7 bases remaining between them. The CDR3 reads CASSRAYQPQHF. The CDR3 DNA follows: TGTGCCAGCAGCCGTGCGTATCAGCCCCAGCATTTT.

The chain couples TRBV27 to TRBJ2-1, with D possibly matching TRBD1 (6 bases). The length of the CDR3 is 13 residues. The germline gives CDR1 MNHEY, CDR2 SMNVEV (reference sequence). The ends were cut back, 3 bases at V and 6 bases at J, with 9 bases in the middle. This CDR3 is CASSFDRSNEQFF. Here the CDR3 DNA reads TGTGCCAGCAGTTTTGACAGGAGCAATGAGCAGTTCTTC.

V is TRBV29-1 and J is TRBJ1-5, with a weak D call TRBD1 (5 bases). The V end was cut by 2 bases, the J end by 2 bases, with 16 bases between. This CDR3 comprises 16 residues. The germline V gene has CDR1 SQVTM and CDR2 ANQGSEA. CDR3 in DNA: TGCAGCGTTGAACTAGGTAGGGGTAATGGCAATCAGCCCCAGCATTTT. It yields the protein CSVELGRGNGNQPQHF.

The CDR3 DNA sequence: TGCGCCAGCAGCTTGATCTTGAGTAACTATGGCTACACCTTC. This translates into CASSLILSNYGYTF. V gene TRBV5-1 combines with J gene TRBJ1-2; D remains unclear. The germline V gene encodes CDR1 SGHRS and CDR2 YFSETQ. The CDR3 is made up of 14 amino acids. The V end lost 1 base, the J end lost 1 base, and 8 bases lay between the germline ends.

This chain links TRBV4-1 with TRBJ1-2; D is unclear. V was cut by 3 bases and J by 4 bases, with 18 bases left in between. Per germline, CDR1 MGHRA and CDR2 YSYEKL. There are 16 residues in the CDR3. DNA of the CDR3: TGCGCCAGCAGCCAGGAGGCCCTCTCCTATTCCTATGGCTACACCTTC. This sequence encodes CASSQEALSYSYGYTF.

A note on this clone: The sample carries other DNA sequences with the same CDR3. The rearrangement links TRBV7-8 to TRBJ2-2; TRBD2 might be the D (5 bases). CDR3 length: 16 residues. V was pared by 1 base and J by 5 bases, with 14 bases between. Germline-derived CDR1 and CDR2 are SGHVS and FQNEAQ. CDR3 in amino acids: CASSLEGGRGTGELFF. In DNA, the CDR3 is TGTGCCAGCAGCTTAGAGGGCGGAAGAGGGACCGGGGAGCTGTTTTTT.

The chain has TRBV2 and TRBJ2-6, with D hard to call. Trimming shortened V by 7 bases and J by 0 bases, and 10 bases separated the two germline ends. The CDR3 totals 15 residues. The germline V gene has CDR1 SNHLY and CDR2 FYNNEI. The CDR3 nucleotides read TGTGCCAGCATACAGCAGGACTCTGGGGCCAACGTCCTGACTTTC. It is translated as CASIQQDSGANVLTF.

This clone has just a few counts. The V gene is TRBV6-2 or TRBV6-3, the J gene TRBJ2-3; 9 bases line up with TRBD1. The CDR3 covers 14 residues. Germline lookup yields CDR1 MNHEY and CDR2 SVGEGT. The ends lost 5 bases at V and 6 bases at J; junction bases unmatched: 6. CDR3 in DNA: TGTGCCAGCAGTCAAGGGACAGGGAGCGATACGCAGTATTTT. Translated: CASSQGTGSDTQYF.